This T cell receptor beta chain was found in a study of blood T cell repertoires in COVID-19. Study context: Samples of COVID-19 (acute and convalescent) were obtained from the United States, Italy and Spain. PBMCs, B-cell-depleted T cells, or T cells were the source of the cDNA or gDNA that made up the material.

Per the original data handling: Amplification of reference gene primers provided the estimated nucleated cell counts. Generated by immunoSEQ multiplex PCR, the TCRdb table keeps only in-frame clones and is missing some. That table supplies the V and J calls and clone size; D and trimming were determined from the DNA. The table lists fewer than 200,000 clones, about 86% of them singletons. The CDR3 is made up of 12 amino acids. The ends were cut back, 5 bases at V and 8 bases at J, with 9 bases in the middle. Germline V gene lookup returns CDR1 LNHDA and CDR2 SQIVND (reference sequence). This TCR derives from a man between 65 and 85 years old with active or convalescent COVID-19. Material: peripheral blood. V is TRBV19 and J is TRBJ1-4; the D gene is possibly TRBD1 (6 bases). Written as DNA, the CDR3 is TGTGCCAGTAGTTTGGACAGAGAAAAACTGTTTTTT. This encodes CASSLDREKLFF.